This T cell receptor beta chain emerged from a study of blood T cell repertoires in COVID-19. This clone was recorded a few times. Assay used: immunoSEQ multiplex PCR; TCRdb lists only in-frame clones, some missing. The sample consists of under 250,000 clones, approximately 89% of them appearing once. V dropped 7 bases and J dropped 2 bases, with 14 bases sitting between them. Germline lookup yields CDR1 LNHDA and CDR2 SQIVND (reference sequence). The CDR3 runs to 14 residues. The rearrangement uses TRBV19 and TRBJ1-2; a weak D match, TRBD1 (5 bases). Sequences were obtained from peripheral blood. This receptor was identified in a woman in her twenties or thirties with COVID-19, enrolled during active disease. CDR3 nucleotides: TGTGCCAGTACCAGAGGTCAGGGAAACTATGGCTACACCTTC. It yields the protein CASTRGQGNYGYTF.